The TCR beta chain under discussion was sequenced for a study of blood T cell repertoires in COVID-19. Study-level information: T cells, B-cell-depleted T cells, or PBMCs provided the cDNA or gDNA that served as material.

Across about 22 US areas, participants ranged in age from about 18 to 100 years. Categorization into cohorts depended on clinical history that participants reported. Assay: immunoSEQ multiplex PCR; the TCRdb copy retains only in-frame clones and omits some. The repertoire holds about 200,000 clones, roughly 83% seen once, with around 5% in the top ten. Sequences were obtained from PBMCs or T cells enriched from blood (not recorded which). The source of this sequence is a man aged 40-55 years with acute COVID-19.

This CDR3 reads CASSTLQGQQYF. CDR3 coding DNA: TGTGCCAGCAGCACCCTACAGGGACAGCAGTACTTC. The V call is TRBV11-3, the J call TRBJ2-7; possibly TRBD1 for D (6 bases). This CDR3 spans 12 amino acids. Trimming took 5 bases from V and 8 from J, leaving 13 bases between them. Per the germline V gene, CDR1 is SGHNT and CDR2 is YENEEA.